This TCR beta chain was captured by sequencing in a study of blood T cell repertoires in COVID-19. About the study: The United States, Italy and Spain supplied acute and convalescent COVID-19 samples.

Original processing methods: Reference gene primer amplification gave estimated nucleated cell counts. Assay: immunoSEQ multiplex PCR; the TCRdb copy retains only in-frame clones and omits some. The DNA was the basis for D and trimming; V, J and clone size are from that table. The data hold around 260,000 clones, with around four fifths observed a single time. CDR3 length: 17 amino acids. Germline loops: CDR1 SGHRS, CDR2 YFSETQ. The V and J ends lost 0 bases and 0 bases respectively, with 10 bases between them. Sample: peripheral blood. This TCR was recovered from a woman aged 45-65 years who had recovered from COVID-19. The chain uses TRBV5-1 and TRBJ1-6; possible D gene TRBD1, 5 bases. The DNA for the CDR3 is TGCGCCAGCAGCTTGGTAGGGGATCGCTCCTATAATTCACCCCTCCACTTT. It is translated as CASSLVGDRSYNSPLHF.